This entry concerns a single TCR beta chain. What it recognizes is unknown. Possible read error: a much larger clone is one base away. The final CDR3 position lacks the conserved phenylalanine or tryptophan, pointing to a likely read error. TCRdb ran MiXCR on the RACE reads and lists one entry per CDR3 protein. The table includes around 380,000 distinct CDR3 sequences, approximately 5% detected once. Time point: patch test 1, 2 weeks after DPC sensitization. Documented treatment: therapeutic diphenylcyclopropenone sensitization with weekly scalp DPC. This sample stems from a study of human T cells and chemical hapten exposure. Across the whole study: Across the whole study, which lasted around 25 weeks, patients were given diphenylcyclopropenone on the scalp once a week.

Findings and caveats of the study: No alteration of TCRs above 1 in 1000 frequency was seen with DPC sensitization.

The source was whole blood, collected in connection with sensitization to the hapten diphenylcyclopropenone (DPC). The TCR was taken from a woman aged 50 to 60 with alopecia areata. Some clones in this sample may be carry-over from other donors' samples.

CDR3 nucleotide sequence: TGTGCCAGCAGTGAAGACCTGTGGCGAGACTATGGCTACACCTCC. This translates into CASSEDLWRDYGYTS. The rearrangement links TRBV6-1 to TRBJ1-2, with D unresolved. V was pared by 1 base and J by 3 bases, with 12 bases between. This CDR3 is built from 15 residues. Germline V gene sequence: CDR1 MNHNS, CDR2 SASEGT.